The T cell receptor (beta chain) described here comes from a study of T cell responses to AZD1222 COVID-19 vaccine (dated by TCRdb to about 2021). Notes on the research overall: Because spike-specific TCR depth and breadth did not differ between the two schedules, AZD1222 recipients who got a second dose at roughly 4 weeks were pooled with those who got a second dose at roughly 12 weeks. Trial participants were enrolled by age into 18-55, 56-69 and 70-plus year subgroups, with roughly 160, 29 and 62 TCR-sequenced participants respectively. TCR sequencing was performed for over 230 trial participants, of whom about 200 were given two doses of AZD1222 and around 25 were given two doses of MenACWY control vaccine. Results the study describes overall, beyond this receptor: In the small 56-69-year group, the increase in depth fell short of significance, most likely because of low power. Only five to seven AZD1222 recipients were SARS-CoV-2 seropositive at baseline, limiting conclusions about previously exposed vaccinees. Because no samples from the day 14 peak response were available, repertoires could be characterized only after the peak T cell response. Most participants were white British and females outnumbered males, and the authors suggested that clonal diversity may have been underestimated. After two AZD1222 doses, both the breadth and the depth of spike-specific TCRs were significantly higher than at day 0 and than in MenACWY recipients. Reportedly, almost half of the unique spike-specific TCRs recognized epitopes lying outside the regions that are mutated in the B.1.351 and B.1.1.7 variants. Vaccine-associated CD4 TCRs spanned the whole spike protein, with dominant responses in regions 160-218 and 743-854.

CDR1 and CDR2, per the germline V gene, are SGHNT and YENEEA. The CDR3 goes from the cysteine to the phenylalanine over 13 residues. Only the CDR3 DNA stays, 39 bases, in frame from base 1. Cut back by 5 bases and 1 base, the V and J ends lie 8 bases apart. Reading the label with the study, this specimen's time point is: baseline before first vaccination. Vaccinee samples were obtained from the UK trials COV001 and COV002, which included a single-blind randomized controlled phase 2/3 trial of AZD1222 (ChAdOx1 nCoV-19) in healthy adults. For TCRbeta chain sequencing, PBMC samples were collected from trial participants at day 0 and at day 28 after the second dose. The CDR3 regions of human TCRbeta chains were subjected to immunosequencing. In the paper's pipeline: Repertoire TCRs were matched against a reference library of SARS-CoV-2-specific TCRs generated with the MIRA antigen-specificity platform. Breadth meant the fraction of unique TCRs that were SARS-CoV-2-associated, whereas depth meant the fraction of total T cells that were SARS-CoV-2-associated. Using the MIRA data, every spike-specific TCR was mapped to the spike region that the TCR reacted to and assigned to either a CD4 or a CD8 class. Log10-transformed breadth and depth values were compared by one-way ANOVA with Sidak's multiple comparisons tests. TCRdb's version of the immuneACCESS table is confined to in-frame rearrangements and falls short of the full clone set. An unresolved V gene accounts for under half of the shortfall where checked; the remainder is of unknown origin. The DNA was the basis for D and trimming; V, J and clone size are from that table. Recorded for this sample are 95,000 to 150,000 clones; roughly 86% of them occurred a single time. Clones ranked in the top ten supply around 4.5% of the sample.

This clone was detected once. Its antigen remains unidentified. The sample holds no much larger clone one base away, and base qualities are not on file. The specimen was peripheral blood, collected on day 0 of AZD1222 vaccination. The V and J genes are TRBV11-3 and TRBJ2-5; matching of 5 bases hints at TRBD2 as the D gene. The sequence came from an adult in good health. The CDR3 loop reads CASSPGSQETQYF. The sequenced DNA: TGTGCCAGCAGCCCGGGGTCCCAAGAGACCCAGTACTTC.